This TCR beta chain was sequenced for a study of read filtering for tumor transcriptome and immune sequencing. Study-level results: Sorted CD138-negative bone marrow cells were not purified T cells. Single-read clonotypes: approximately 87% of IR-seq clonotypes (around 3.6% of reads), about 70% of RNA-seq clonotypes (44.6% of reads).

From roughly 0.4 ug of RNA, a library with molecular barcoded alpha/delta and beta/gamma adaptors was made. TCRdb reanalysed the reads using MiXCR and keeps one entry per CDR3 protein. The data contain 100,000 to 150,000 distinct CDR3 sequences, around 14% of them singletons. The CDR3 loop spans 16 amino acids. Germline CDR1 reads SGHAT; CDR2 reads FQNNGV. With 3 bases clipped from V and 6 bases from J, the junction kept 11 bases outside the gene matches. This clonotype showed up many times. The antigen remains unidentified. The chain uses TRBV11-2 and TRBJ2-1, with 7 bases identical to TRBD2. The sequence derives from a donor at least 40 years old with multiple myeloma. What was sequenced was a population of CD138-negative cells sorted from bone marrow. In DNA, the CDR3 is TGTGCCAGCAGCTTGACTCGCGGGGCGGGAGTCAATGAGCAGTTCTTC. As protein: CASSLTRGAGVNEQFF.